The 27 T cell receptor beta chains listed next were all sequenced from one sample in a study of PD-L1 blockade in urothelial cancer listed by TCRdb under 2017. Preparation of the library involved the immunoSEQ multiplex PCR assay. In TCRdb, the immuneACCESS table is reduced to in-frame sequences with V and J assigned. These tables do not hold every clone; where another copy was compared, an unresolved V gene accounts for under half, and the others remain unexplained. The sample table records roughly 16,000 clones; about nine tenths of these occur just once. The biggest ten clones account for 5.9% of the sample. Material: PBMCs, obtained around atezolizumab (anti-PD-L1) treatment. The receptors were sampled from a man aged 45-65 years with urothelial cancer.

The J gene is TRBJ2-1, the V gene TRBV7-2, with D uncertain. CDR3 length: 16 amino acids. CDR1 is SGHTA and CDR2 is FQGNSA in the germline V gene. The V gene lost 5 bases and the J gene lost 0 bases, with 14 bases spanning the gap. In DNA form, the CDR3 reads TGTGCCAGCAGCCGCTGGTTTTCAGGCTCCTACAATGAGCAGTTCTTC. Translated: CASSRWFSGSYNEQFF.

The chain is built from TRBV14 and TRBJ2-1, with 8 bases matching TRBD2. The CDR3 extends over 16 amino acids. Germline V CDR1 and CDR2: SGHDN, FVKESK. J gave up 5 bases and V 0 bases, and 6 bases lay outside the gene matches. CDR3 DNA: TGTGCCAGCAGCCAAGATAGGGGACTAGGGGACAATGAGCAGTTCTTC. Translated, it gives CASSQDRGLGDNEQFF.

This rearrangement joins TRBV7-9 to TRBJ2-7; the match to TRBD2 covers 11 bases. The ends lost 4 bases at V and 3 bases at J; junction bases unmatched: 2. The CDR3 is 14 amino acids. Germline CDR1 reads SEHNR; CDR2 reads FQNEAQ (reference sequence). The CDR3: CASSWTSGYYEQYF. For the CDR3, the DNA is TGTGCCAGCAGCTGGACTAGCGGGTACTACGAGCAGTACTTC.

V and J are TRBV6-1 and TRBJ2-6; 7 nucleotides agree with TRBD1. With V trimmed by 4 bases and J by 2 bases, 5 bases remained unmatched. Germline CDR1 reads MNHNS; CDR2 reads SASEGT. The CDR3 is 16 amino acids. The CDR3 sequence is CASSGSTGTGANVLTF. The CDR3 nucleotides read TGTGCCAGCAGTGGATCGACAGGGACTGGGGCCAACGTCCTGACTTTC.

The V call is TRBV5-1, the J call TRBJ2-5; 13 bases fit TRBD2. Losses at the gene ends were 0 bases for V and 7 bases for J; bases not matched to a gene: 9. CDR1 and CDR2 from the germline V gene are SGHRS and YFSETQ. The CDR3 loop spans 17 amino acids. In DNA, the CDR3 is TGCGCCAGCAGCTTGGAAGGGACTAGCGGGATTCGGGCGACCCAGTACTTC. Encoded protein: CASSLEGTSGIRATQYF.

This chain connects TRBV16 to TRBJ1-1, with 7 bases aligning to TRBD1. The CDR3 totals 14 residues. The germline V gene encodes CDR1 KGHSY and CDR2 FQNENV. V was clipped by 3 bases and J by 1 base; unmatched bases: 2. This CDR3 is CASSHRGTNTEAFF. The CDR3 region has the DNA TGTGCCAGCAGCCACAGGGGGACGAACACTGAAGCTTTCTTT. The full variable domain, in which reference TRBV16 and TRBJ1-1 provide the parts outside the CDR3, is GEEVAQTPKHLVRGEGQKAKLYCAPIKGHSYVFWYQQVLKNEFKFLISFQNENVFDETGMPKERFSAKCLPNSPCSLEIQATKLEDSAVYFCASSHRGTNTEAFFGQGTRLTVV.

The V call is TRBV7-2, the J call TRBJ2-3, with D possibly TRBD1 on 5 matching bases. This CDR3 comprises 16 residues. Germline lookup yields CDR1 SGHTA and CDR2 FQGNSA. Trimming shortened V by 5 bases and J by 4 bases, and 19 bases separated the two germline ends. The CDR3 reads CASSRQTAKEADTQYF. CDR3 sequence (DNA): TGTGCCAGCAGCCGGCAGACAGCCAAGGAAGCAGATACGCAGTATTTT.

The CDR3 DNA reads as TGCGCCAGCAGCGAGGAAGGACAGTCCTATGGCTACACCTTC. Protein sequence: CASSEEGQSYGYTF. This chain connects TRBV5-1 to TRBJ1-2, with a weak D call TRBD1 (6 bases). CDR3 size: 14 residues. Germline V CDR1 and CDR2: SGHRS, YFSETQ. Trimming pared 4 bases from V and 4 bases from J, leaving 14 bases between.

This chain joins TRBV7-8 and TRBJ2-7; 10 bases align to TRBD2. This CDR3 has 18 residues. Losses at the gene ends were 0 bases for V and 4 bases for J; bases not matched to a gene: 12. Germline CDR1 SGHVS, CDR2 FQNEAQ. In DNA, the CDR3 is TGTGCCAGCAGCTTAGCGTGGGGAAAGCGGGAGGGCTGGTACGAGCAGTACTTC. This translates into CASSLAWGKREGWYEQYF.

A few counts support this clone. The rearrangement links TRBV28 to TRBJ1-5; 7 bases fit TRBD1. V shed 10 bases, J shed 0 bases, and the junction held 3 bases outside the gene matches. CDR1 is MDHEN, CDR2 SYDVKM, per germline. CDR3 length equals 13 residues. The CDR3, as DNA: TGTGCCACGACAGGGAATAGCAATCAGCCCCAGCATTTT. This encodes CATTGNSNQPQHF.

J is TRBJ2-5 and V is TRBV18, with D possibly TRBD1 on 6 matching bases. This CDR3 is 15 amino acids long. V was shortened by 2 bases and J by 2 bases, with 12 bases between the two germline ends. Germline V CDR1 and CDR2: KGHSH, LQKENI. The CDR3 DNA reads as TGTGCCAGCTCACCAGTGGCAGGGGTTCAAGAGACCCAGTACTTC. It codes for CASSPVAGVQETQYF.

V usage is TRBV5-6 and J usage is TRBJ2-1; TRBD2 matches at 12 bases. Germline CDR1 SGHDT, CDR2 YYEEEE. This CDR3 is built from 15 residues. J gave up 5 bases and V 0 bases, and 0 bases lay outside the gene matches. CDR3 in amino acids: CASSLGTSGDNEQFF. The CDR3 coding sequence is TGTGCCAGCAGCTTGGGGACTAGCGGGGACAATGAGCAGTTCTTC.

This sequence joins TRBV27 and TRBJ2-7; 8 positions match TRBD2. V was pared by 0 bases and J by 0 bases, with 4 bases of the junction left unmatched. The length of the CDR3 is 16 residues. Germline V gene lookup returns CDR1 MNHEY and CDR2 SMNVEV (reference sequence). The CDR3 coding sequence is TGTGCCAGCAGTTTATCTAGCGGGGAGAGCTCCTACGAGCAGTACTTC. Translation gives CASSLSSGESSYEQYF.

This chain uses TRBV7-8 with TRBJ2-3; 10 bases fit TRBD2. The CDR3 extends over 14 amino acids. V lost 1 base and J lost 6; bases outside the gene matches: 1. Per the germline V gene, CDR1 is SGHVS and CDR2 is FQNEAQ. The CDR3 protein is CASSLDSGRDTQYF. CDR3 DNA: TGTGCCAGCAGCTTAGATAGCGGGAGGGATACGCAGTATTTT.

In nucleotides, the CDR3 is TGTGCCACCAGCAACAAAAAGCGGACAGTTAACTATGGCTACACCTTC. This translates into CATSNKKRTVNYGYTF. The chain combines TRBV15 with TRBJ1-2; a possible D gene is TRBD1 (6 bases). Germline V gives CDR1 LNHNV, CDR2 YYDKDF (reference sequence). The CDR3 is 16 residues long. Trimming took 4 bases from V and 1 from J, leaving 16 bases between them.

This clone appeared once. This chain uses TRBV5-6 with TRBJ2-7, with 7 bases that match TRBD1. The V and J ends lost 4 bases and 0 bases, in that order; junction bases with no gene match: 10. This CDR3 region has 16 residues. CDR1 is SGHDT, CDR2 YYEEEE, per germline. The CDR3: CASSLPDRKSSYEQYF. DNA for the CDR3: TGTGCCAGCAGCCTCCCGGACAGGAAAAGCTCCTACGAGCAGTACTTC.

The gene calls are TRBV2 and TRBJ2-1, with TRBD2 as a possible D gene (5 bases). Germline V gives CDR1 SNHLY, CDR2 FYNNEI. There are 12 residues in the CDR3. V lost 8 bases to trimming and J lost 7 bases, with 12 bases between them. Here the CDR3 reads CASGSRGNEQFF. The CDR3 coding sequence is TGTGCCAGCGGGAGTCGCGGGAATGAGCAGTTCTTC.

V usage is TRBV30 and J usage is TRBJ1-6; TRBD1 is a possible D gene (5 bases). Between the trimmed V and J ends, which lost 4 bases and 9 bases, there was a span of 13 bases. This CDR3 comprises 13 residues. Looked up from germline, CDR1 is GTSNPN and CDR2 is SVGIG (reference sequence). DNA for the CDR3: TGTGCCTGGAAGGGGCCAGGGTTTTCACCCCTCCACTTT. Amino acid sequence: CAWKGPGFSPLHF. Looking up the rest from reference TRBV30 and TRBJ1-6 gives the full variable domain: SQTIHQWPATLVQPVGSPLSLECTVEGTSNPNLYWYRQAAGRGLQLLFYSVGIGQISSEVPQNLSASRPQDRQFILSSKKLLLSDSGFYLCAWKGPGFSPLHFGNGTRLTVT.

This chain connects TRBV7-7 to TRBJ2-1; D is possibly TRBD2 (6 bases). There are 15 residues in the CDR3. The V gene's germline CDR1 is SSHAT and CDR2 FNYEAQ (reference sequence). V was clipped by 2 bases and J by 3 bases, with 11 bases between them. CDR3 sequence: CASSLSGTVYNEQFF. The CDR3 region has the DNA TGTGCCAGCAGCTTATCCGGGACTGTCTACAATGAGCAGTTCTTC.

The chain recombines TRBV19 with TRBJ2-3, with TRBD1 as a possible D gene (5 bases). The germline V and J ends were trimmed by 6 bases and 8 bases, with 18 bases remaining between them. This CDR3 region has 14 residues. Looked up from germline, CDR1 is LNHDA and CDR2 is SQIVND (reference sequence). CDR3 sequence reads: CASSPDVGLGTQYF. The CDR3 region has the DNA TGTGCCAGTAGCCCTGACGTGGGGCTGGGTACGCAGTATTTT.

V is TRBV11-2 and J is TRBJ2-3, with TRBD2 matching over 13 bases. The CDR3 runs to 18 residues. J was trimmed by 3 bases and V by 5 bases; bases with no gene match: 11. Germline V gene sequence: CDR1 SGHAT, CDR2 FQNNGV. CDR3: CASSLGLAGDFWTDTQYF. In DNA, the CDR3 is TGTGCCAGCAGCCTAGGACTAGCGGGGGATTTTTGGACAGATACGCAGTATTTT.

This chain links TRBV2 with TRBJ2-7; D possibly corresponds to TRBD1 (6 bases). The germline V gene has CDR1 SNHLY and CDR2 FYNNEI. The CDR3 consists of 15 residues. V dropped 7 bases and J dropped 3 bases, with 19 bases sitting between them. The CDR3 DNA sequence: TGTGCCAGCACTGACGGACAGACGATCGGCTACGAGCAGTACTTC. Residues: CASTDGQTIGYEQYF.

This chain joins TRBV11-2 and TRBJ2-7; D call uncertain. This CDR3 is 13 amino acids long. Trimming pared 5 bases from V and 2 bases from J, leaving 10 bases between. CDR1 is SGHAT, CDR2 FQNNGV, per germline. DNA for the CDR3: TGTGCCAGCAGCACGGAGCTAACCTACGAGCAGTACTTC. Its protein is CASSTELTYEQYF. Looking up the rest from reference TRBV11-2 and TRBJ2-7 gives the full variable domain: EAGVAQSPRYKIIEKRQSVAFWCNPISGHATLYWYQQILGQGPKLLIQFQNNGVVDDSQLPKDRFSAERLKGVDSTLKIQPAKLEDSAVYLCASSTELTYEQYFGPGTRLTVT.

This sequence joins TRBV29-1 and TRBJ2-3; 8 bases line up with TRBD1. V shed 5 bases and J 5 bases; nucleotides not matched to a gene: 3. CDR1 and CDR2 from the germline V gene are SQVTM and ANQGSEA. This CDR3 spans 12 amino acids. Here the CDR3 DNA reads TGCAGCGTTTTGACAGGGGTAGATACGCAGTATTTT. Its protein is CSVLTGVDTQYF.

The rearrangement uses TRBV28 and TRBJ2-7; a possible D gene is TRBD1 (6 bases). Per the germline V gene, CDR1 is MDHEN and CDR2 is SYDVKM. The CDR3 consists of 13 residues. The V gene lost 7 bases and the J gene lost 7 bases, with 17 bases spanning the gap. DNA for the CDR3: TGTGCCAGCACCTTCGGACAGAGAGGGGAGCAGTACTTC. The encoded protein is CASTFGQRGEQYF.

The chain uses TRBV5-1 and TRBJ2-7; the D is unclear. With 4 bases removed from V and 0 bases from J, the gap between germline ends came to 11 bases. There are 14 residues in the CDR3. Germline values: CDR1 SGHRS, CDR2 YFSETQ. This CDR3 is CASSAWANSYEQYF. CDR3 bases: TGCGCCAGCAGCGCCTGGGCCAACTCCTACGAGCAGTACTTC. The full variable domain, completed using reference TRBV5-1 and TRBJ2-7, is KAGVTQTPRYLIKTRGQQVTLSCSPISGHRSVSWYQQTPGQGLQFLFEYFSETQRNKGNFPGRFSGRQFSNSRSEMNVSTLELGDSALYLCASSAWANSYEQYFGPGTRLTVT.

This clone was detected only once. The V gene is TRBV30, the J gene TRBJ1-5; 11 positions agree with TRBD1. J lost 7 bases, V lost 3 bases, and 5 bases had no gene match. The CDR3 runs to 14 residues. Germline lookup yields CDR1 GTSNPN and CDR2 SVGIG (reference sequence). The CDR3 here is CAWRDRGLEQPQHF. Here the CDR3 DNA reads TGTGCCTGGAGGGACAGGGGGCTCGAACAGCCCCAGCATTTT.